What follows are 21 T cell receptor beta chains derived from one specimen sequenced in a study of blood T cell repertoires in COVID-19. Repertoires were generated with immunoSEQ multiplex PCR, while TCRdb's copy carries only in-frame clones and drops some. The sample carries around 50,000 clones, around 90% recorded once. The sequencing sample was made of peripheral blood. Every receptor here comes from a human donor in a cohort sampled during active COVID-19.

This clone came up a few times. The CDR3 reads CASSVVAATEAFF. CDR3 coding DNA: TGTGCCAGCAGCGTAGTGGCCGCTACTGAAGCTTTCTTT. The chain combines TRBV9 with TRBJ1-1; D unresolved. CDR1 SGDLS and CDR2 YYNGEE come from the germline V gene. The CDR3 is 13 residues long. V lost 0 bases to trimming and J lost 5 bases, with 8 bases between them. Combining the CDR3 with reference TRBV9 and TRBJ1-1 gives the whole variable domain DSGVTQTPKHLITATGQRVTLRCSPRSGDLSVYWYQQSLDQGLQFLIQYYNGEERAKGNILERFSAQQFPDLHSELNLSSLELGDSALYFCASSVVAATEAFFGQGTRLTVV.

This clone appeared a few times. The V gene is TRBV2, the J gene TRBJ1-2; the D is unclear. Trimming stripped 8 bases from V and 7 bases from J, with 17 bases between. There are 13 residues in the CDR3. Germline CDR1 is SNHLY and CDR2 is FYNNEI. The CDR3 nucleotides read TGTGCCAGCGGGCGGAGGGCGGGAGGTGGCTACACCTTC. It specifies CASGRRAGGGYTF.

The CDR3 DNA is TGCAGTGGGTATAGTTATGAAAAACTGTTTTTT. Translation: CSGYSYEKLFF. This chain uses TRBV20-1 with TRBJ1-4; no reliable D call. This CDR3 is built from 11 residues. Trimming removed 7 bases at V and 6 bases at J, with 9 bases between. Per the germline V gene, CDR1 is DFQATT and CDR2 is SNEGSKA (reference sequence).

The V and J genes are TRBV10-3 and TRBJ1-3; 7 bases are shared with TRBD1. CDR3 length: 16 residues. Germline assignment: CDR1 ENHRY and CDR2 SYGVKD. The V segment lost 3 bases and the J segment 1 base; nucleotides outside the gene matches: 6. The DNA for the CDR3 is TGTGCCATCAGTGACTCCGGGACAGTGTCTGGAAACACCATATATTTT. This sequence encodes CAISDSGTVSGNTIYF.

J is TRBJ1-1 and V is TRBV5-1; 9 bases match TRBD1. Germline V gene data show CDR1 as SGHRS and CDR2 as YFSETQ. With V trimmed by 4 bases and J by 6 bases, 7 bases remained unmatched. There are 14 residues in the CDR3. As DNA, the CDR3 is TGCGCCAGCAGCCCTCCGGGACAGGGTTCTGAAGCTTTCTTT. Residues: CASSPPGQGSEAFF.

V gene TRBV24-1 combines with J gene TRBJ2-2; 11 bases are a match to TRBD2. The CDR3 is 18 amino acids. V gave up 1 base and J gave up 5 bases; unmatched junction bases: 8. The germline V gene has CDR1 KGHDR and CDR2 SFDVKD. In DNA, the CDR3 is TGTGCCACCAGTGATTTTCGAACTAGCGGGAGAGGGACCGGGGAGCTGTTTTTT. Translating gives CATSDFRTSGRGTGELFF.

The rearrangement links TRBV5-1 to TRBJ1-1; 7 bases line up with TRBD1. This CDR3 is 12 amino acids long. CDR1 is SGHRS and CDR2 is YFSETQ in the germline V gene. Trimming took 4 bases from V and 7 from J; bases not matched to a gene: 4. The CDR3: CASSLRQGEAFF. DNA of the CDR3: TGCGCCAGCAGCCTCCGACAGGGTGAAGCTTTCTTT.

V and J are TRBV5-1 and TRBJ1-5, with a tentative D call TRBD1 (6 bases). V was cut by 0 bases and J by 4 bases, with 8 bases left in between. The CDR3 is made up of 14 amino acids. Looked up from germline, CDR1 is SGHRS and CDR2 is YFSETQ. In nucleotides, the CDR3 is TGCGCCAGCAGCTTGGATACAGGGAATCAGCCCCAGCATTTT. It specifies CASSLDTGNQPQHF.

V gene TRBV5-1 combines with J gene TRBJ2-3; tentative D call: TRBD2 (6 bases). The germline CDR1 and CDR2 sequences are SGHRS and YFSETQ. CDR3 length equals 14 residues. V was shortened by 4 bases and J by 8 bases, with 17 bases between the two germline ends. The CDR3 is CASSAETSSVTQYF. The DNA for the CDR3 is TGCGCCAGCAGCGCGGAGACTAGTTCGGTTACGCAGTATTTT.

V usage is TRBV7-9 and J usage is TRBJ2-6; TRBD1 might be the D (6 bases). Germline V gene data show CDR1 as SEHNR and CDR2 as FQNEAQ (reference sequence). CDR3 length equals 17 residues. V was cut by 8 bases and J by 6 bases, with 23 bases left in between. CDR3 nucleotide sequence: TGTGCCAGCGGCCCTACAGGGCTGGAGATTGAGGCCAACGTCCTGACTTTC. Translation: CASGPTGLEIEANVLTF.

The chain couples TRBV5-4 to TRBJ2-5, with TRBD1 as a possible D gene (6 bases). V gave up 0 bases and J gave up 5 bases, with 11 bases separating them. The CDR3 sequence is 14 residues long. CDR1 SGHNT and CDR2 YYREEE come from the germline V gene (reference sequence). CDR3 amino acids: CASSLGGTRETQYF. The CDR3 DNA is TGTGCCAGCAGCTTGGGAGGGACACGGGAGACCCAGTACTTC.

The chain couples TRBV5-6 to TRBJ1-1; the D gene is possibly TRBD1 (6 bases). This CDR3 has 14 residues. Per the germline V gene, CDR1 is SGHDT and CDR2 is YYEEEE. V was trimmed by 1 base and J by 5 bases, leaving 12 bases between them. In nucleotides, the CDR3 is TGTGCCAGCAGCTTGACAGGGTCGCGGACTGAAGCTTTCTTT. Residues: CASSLTGSRTEAFF.

The V gene is TRBV7-9, the J gene TRBJ2-7, with D perhaps matching TRBD2 (5 bases). The germline V gene encodes CDR1 SEHNR and CDR2 FQNEAQ (reference sequence). Trimming removed 5 bases at V and 1 base at J, with 9 bases between. This CDR3 has 13 residues. Here the CDR3 DNA reads TGTGCCAGCAGCGTCGGGATTTCCTACGAGCAGTACTTC. This encodes CASSVGISYEQYF.

CDR3 protein: CASSPVPGQGTSNYGYTF. The CDR3 nucleotides are TGTGCCAGCTCACCCGTCCCGGGACAGGGGACTTCTAACTATGGCTACACCTTC. V usage is TRBV18 and J usage is TRBJ1-2; TRBD1 agrees at 10 bases. CDR1 and CDR2 (germline): KGHSH, LQKENI. With 3 bases clipped from V and 0 bases from J, the junction kept 10 bases outside the gene matches. The length of the CDR3 is 18 residues.

The rearrangement links TRBV6-2 or TRBV6-3 to TRBJ2-3; a weak D match, TRBD2 (6 bases). This CDR3 is 15 amino acids long. CDR1 is MNHEY and CDR2 is SVGEGT in the germline V gene. The V and J ends lost 6 bases and 5 bases respectively, with 18 bases between them. As DNA, the CDR3 is TGTGCCAGCAGCTCCCAGGGAGGACCGGGAGATACGCAGTATTTT. Amino acids: CASSSQGGPGDTQYF.

The genes are TRBV30 and TRBJ1-1, with TRBD1 identical over 9 bases. CDR3 length: 15 residues. Trimming at V came to 1 base and at J to 11 bases, leaving 14 bases not matched to a gene. Germline V lookup: CDR1 GTSNPN, CDR2 SVGIG (reference sequence). CDR3 loop: CAWSDGPTGGILAFF. The CDR3 bases are TGTGCCTGGAGTGACGGACCGACAGGGGGTATATTGGCTTTCTTT.

V gene TRBV5-1 combines with J gene TRBJ1-2; unclear D gene. Germline CDR1 SGHRS, CDR2 YFSETQ. V lost 0 bases and J 0 bases, leaving 6 bases between the germline ends. The CDR3 extends over 14 amino acids. CDR3 protein: CASSLGTANYGYTF. DNA for the CDR3: TGCGCCAGCAGCTTGGGTACAGCTAACTATGGCTACACCTTC.

V and J are TRBV5-1 and TRBJ1-1; D unclear. Germline V CDR1 and CDR2: SGHRS, YFSETQ. The CDR3 spans 15 residues. Trimming stripped 2 bases from V and 0 bases from J, with 11 bases between. CDR3 amino acids: CASSFGQALNTEAFF. The DNA of the CDR3 is TGCGCCAGCAGCTTTGGGCAGGCGTTGAACACTGAAGCTTTCTTT.

V is TRBV14 and J is TRBJ2-7; TRBD2 is a possible D gene (6 bases). The CDR3 has 13 residues. Germline V gene sequence: CDR1 SGHDN, CDR2 FVKESK. Trimming took off 0 bases at V and 5 bases at J, with 8 bases between the two ends. The CDR3, as DNA: TGTGCCAGCAGCCAAGAGGGGGGTCACGAGCAGTACTTC. Its translation is CASSQEGGHEQYF. Combining the CDR3 with reference TRBV14 and TRBJ2-7 gives the whole variable domain EAGVTQFPSHSVIEKGQTVTLRCDPISGHDNLYWYRRVMGKEIKFLLHFVKESKQDESGMPNNRFLAERTGGTYSTLKVQPAELEDSGVYFCASSQEGGHEQYFGPGTRLTVT.

V usage is TRBV6-5 and J usage is TRBJ2-5, with D hard to call. V lost 6 bases to trimming and J lost 2 bases, with 13 bases between them. Germline CDR1 and CDR2: MNHEY and SVGAGI. The CDR3 totals 14 residues. This chain's CDR3 is CASSVVTQQETQYF. CDR3 sequence (DNA): TGTGCCAGCAGCGTTGTTACACAGCAAGAGACCCAGTACTTC.

The J gene is TRBJ1-1, the V gene TRBV30, with a possible D match to TRBD1 (5 bases). This CDR3 has 13 residues. Per germline, CDR1 GTSNPN and CDR2 SVGIG (reference sequence). The ends were cut back, 5 bases at V and 1 base at J, with 11 bases in the middle. The CDR3 coding sequence is TGTGCCTGGGGGCCAGGGTGGAACACTGAAGCTTTCTTT. It codes for CAWGPGWNTEAFF.